This T cell receptor beta chain was profiled in a study of vaccination effects on CD4 cells after COVID-19. Study findings and constraints: Late post-vaccination samples showed marked contraction of infection- and vaccine-induced clones.

The sample holds one count of this clone. The target antigen is unknown. Within the ViraFEST assay, antigen-specific CD4+ T cells underwent expansion with viral peptide pools prior to sequencing. Isolation of CD4+ T cells took place after about 10 days of culture. Confirmation by PCR established that the person had SARS-CoV-2 infection between March and December 2020. Cultivation was performed at more than 1.5 million PBMC per well with roughly 9.2 IU/ml IL-2 and about 9.2 ug/ml peptides added. The CDR3 sequence is 15 residues long. Germline CDR1 and CDR2: SGHDT and YYEEEE. J lost 1 base, V lost 6 bases, and 9 bases had no gene match. Some clones are missing from TCRdb's copy, which holds only in-frame ones; the method was immunoSEQ multiplex PCR. The sample lists approximately 28,000 clones, 75% to 80% occurring once.

The starting material was CD4+ T cells from PBMCs cultured with HCoV-NL63 spike peptides, obtained before COVID-19 vaccination. The chain carries TRBV5-6 and TRBJ2-5, with TRBD1 matching over 7 bases. The sequence was obtained from a human donor who had a prior SARS-CoV-2 infection. The CDR3 loop reads CASTQLDRTQETQYF. The CDR3 bases are TGTGCCAGCACCCAACTGGACAGGACCCAAGAGACCCAGTACTTC.